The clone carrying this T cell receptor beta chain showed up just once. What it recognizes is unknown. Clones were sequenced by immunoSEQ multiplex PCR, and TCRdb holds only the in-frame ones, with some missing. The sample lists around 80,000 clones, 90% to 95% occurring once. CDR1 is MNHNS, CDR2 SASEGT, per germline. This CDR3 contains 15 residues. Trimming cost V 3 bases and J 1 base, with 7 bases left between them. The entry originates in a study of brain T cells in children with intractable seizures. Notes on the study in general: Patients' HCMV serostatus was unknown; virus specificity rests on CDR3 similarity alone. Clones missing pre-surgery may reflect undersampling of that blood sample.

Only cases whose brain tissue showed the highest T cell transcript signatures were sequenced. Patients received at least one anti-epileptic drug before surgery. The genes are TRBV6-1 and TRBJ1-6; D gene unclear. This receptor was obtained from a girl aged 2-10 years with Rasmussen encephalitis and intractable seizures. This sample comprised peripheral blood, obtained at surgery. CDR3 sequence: CASSEVRSYNSPLHF. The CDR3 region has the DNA TGTGCCAGCAGTGAGGTCAGATCCTATAATTCACCCCTCCACTTT.